These 5 T cell receptor beta chains share one sample of origin, sequenced in a study of control samples from healthy donors and cancer patients. TCRdb's table, derived via immunoSEQ multiplex PCR, lists solely in-frame clones and lacks some. The sample consists of tens of thousands of clones, around 85% of them appearing once. The sequenced sample was PBMCs. These receptors were obtained from a man between 65 and 80 years old with lung cancer.

The DNA for the CDR3 is TGTGCCAGCAGTTCCGCTGGACCGGACGGGTACTATGGCTACACCTTC. Amino acid sequence: CASSSAGPDGYYGYTF. The rearrangement joins TRBV6-2 or TRBV6-3 to TRBJ1-2; the D is unclear. Trimming stripped 4 bases from V and 3 bases from J, with 18 bases between. Germline V gene data show CDR1 as MNHEY and CDR2 as SVGEGT. The CDR3 spans 16 residues.

This clone has only one observation. The CDR3, as DNA: TGTGCCAGCTCTACCAGGGGGGATACTGAAGCTTTCTTT. Amino acid sequence: CASSTRGDTEAFF. The chain carries TRBV18 and TRBJ1-1, with 7 positions matching TRBD1. J lost 5 bases, V lost 6 bases, and 6 bases had no gene match. In germline, CDR1 is KGHSH, CDR2 LQKENI. The CDR3 sequence is 13 residues long. Supplemented by reference TRBV18 and TRBJ1-1, the full variable domain reads NAGVMQNPRHLVRRRGQEARLRCSPMKGHSHVYWYRQLPEEGLKFMVYLQKENIIDESGMPKERFSAEFPKEGPSILRIQQVVRGDSAAYFCASSTRGDTEAFFGQGTRLTVV.

The rearrangement uses TRBV7-9 and TRBJ2-5, with 7 bases aligning to TRBD1. V trimming: 1 base; J trimming: 4 bases; junction bases outside the gene matches: 6. Germline CDR1 SEHNR, CDR2 FQNEAQ (reference sequence). This CDR3 has 15 amino acids. The CDR3 DNA reads TGTGCCAGCAGCTTAGTGACAGGGCTGGGAGAGACCCAGTACTTC. Translation gives CASSLVTGLGETQYF. Full variable domain (missing parts from reference TRBV7-9 and TRBJ2-5): DTGVSQNPRHKITKRGQNVTFRCDPISEHNRLYWYRQTLGQGPEFLTYFQNEAQLEKSRLLSDRFSAERPKGSFSTLEIQRTEQGDSAMYLCASSLVTGLGETQYFGPGTRLLVL.

The chain links TRBV5-1 to TRBJ1-4, with 9 bases that match TRBD1. The CDR3 is 13 residues long. J lost 8 bases, V lost 6 bases, and 5 bases had no gene match. The germline gives CDR1 SGHRS, CDR2 YFSETQ. CDR3 bases: TGCGCCAGCACCGGACAGGGGAACGAAAAACTGTTTTTT. Translation gives CASTGQGNEKLFF. The full variable domain, rest sourced from reference TRBV5-1 and TRBJ1-4, is KAGVTQTPRYLIKTRGQQVTLSCSPISGHRSVSWYQQTPGQGLQFLFEYFSETQRNKGNFPGRFSGRQFSNSRSEMNVSTLELGDSALYLCASTGQGNEKLFFGSGTQLSVL.

In DNA, the CDR3 is TGTGCCAGTAGTAAGGGACAGTTTACCTACGAGCAGTACTTC. It specifies CASSKGQFTYEQYF. The gene calls are TRBV19 and TRBJ2-7, with 7 bases lining up with TRBD1. Germline-derived CDR1 and CDR2 are LNHDA and SQIVND (reference sequence). This CDR3 has 14 residues. V lost 4 bases, J lost 2 bases, and 5 bases stayed unmatched. Filled out from reference TRBV19 and TRBJ2-7, the complete variable domain reads DGGITQSPKYLFRKEGQNVTLSCEQNLNHDAMYWYRQDPGQGLRLIYYSQIVNDFQKGDIAEGYSVSREKKESFPLTVTSAQKNPTAFYLCASSKGQFTYEQYFGPGTRLTVT.